This T cell receptor beta chain was captured in a study of blood T cell repertoires in COVID-19. Study context: The United States, Italy and Spain were the sources of the acute and convalescent COVID-19 samples. The cDNA or gDNA used as material had been derived from T cells, B-cell-depleted T cells, or PBMCs.

This clone was detected only once. Original data processing: Quantification of nucleated cells was approximated via reference gene primer amplification. Repertoires were generated with immunoSEQ multiplex PCR, while TCRdb's copy carries only in-frame clones and drops some. V and J calls and clone size come straight from that table; D and trimming were deduced from the DNA. Of some 310,000 clones in the sample, 85% to 90% are singletons; the top ten hold less than 3.5%. Enrolment of Seattle patients took place during active infection, and they were followed longitudinally. The CDR3 is 14 amino acids. Germline trimming cut 2 bases from V and 6 bases from J; bases unmatched to any gene: 6. Germline V CDR1 and CDR2: SGHRS, YFSETQ.

The chain recombines TRBV5-1 with TRBJ1-2; 8 nucleotides agree with TRBD1. Sequencing used peripheral blood. The clonotype was recovered from a woman in her thirties with COVID-19, enrolled during active disease. CDR3 sequence: CASSFGGQDNGYTF. In nucleotides, the CDR3 is TGCGCCAGCAGCTTCGGGGGACAGGACAATGGCTACACCTTC.